These T cell receptor beta chains were read from a single sample in a study of T-cell reconstitution after alpha-beta-depleted transplantation in children. TCRdb re-called the PCR reads through MiXCR, storing one row per CDR3 protein. Among around 700,000 distinct CDR3 sequences listed, around 12% were seen once. The specimen was PBMCs, collected before TCRalphabeta/CD19-depleted stem cell transplant. Source of these receptors: a girl aged 2 to 10 with congenital amegakaryocytic thrombocytopenia, due to receive a stem cell transplant. CDR3s include the opening cysteine and the closing phenylalanine or tryptophan. A D gene is named only where the DNA matches it firmly. A row's size may be missing; if present it is once, few, many or a size class.

V	J	size	D	CDR3	DNA
TRBV20-1	TRBJ2-3	few	TRBD2	CSPSGLAVRTDTQYF	TGCAGTCCCTCAGGGCTAGCGGTACGCACAGATACGCAGTATTTT
TRBV12-3/TRBV12-4	TRBJ1-4	.	.	CASSLQGGMVAEKLFF	TGTGCCAGCAGTCTACAGGGTGGCATGGTGGCTGAAAAACTGTTTTTT
TRBV20-1	TRBJ2-3	.	TRBD2	CSAHPGLAGLTSTDTQYF	TGCAGTGCTCACCCGGGACTAGCGGGATTGACTAGCACAGATACGCAGTATTTT
TRBV29-1	TRBJ2-1	many	.	CSVEKTGGAGDEQFF	TGCAGCGTTGAAAAAACAGGGGGGGCCGGCGATGAGCAGTTCTTC
TRBV27	TRBJ1-1	few	.	CASSHHVVRGTEAFF	TGTGCCAGCAGTCACCACGTGGTCCGGGGCACTGAAGCTTTCTTT
TRBV20-1	TRBJ2-7	few	.	CSARPPAGTYEQYF	TGCAGTGCTAGACCCCCAGCAGGAACGTACGAGCAGTACTTC
TRBV6-6	TRBJ2-1	many	.	CASSYSGEYNEQFF	TGTGCCAGCAGTTATAGCGGCGAATACAATGAGCAGTTCTTC
TRBV7-9	TRBJ1-4	.	TRBD1	CASSHARQGFAEKLFF	TGTGCCAGCAGCCATGCTCGACAGGGCTTTGCTGAAAAACTGTTTTTT
TRBV7-2	TRBJ2-1	many	.	CASSLGLGNPSYNEQFF	TGTGCCAGCAGCCTGGGCCTAGGGAACCCCTCCTACAATGAGCAGTTCTTC
TRBV7-9	TRBJ1-6	.	.	CASSFSLGIGSPLHF	TGTGCCAGCAGCTTCAGCCTCGGTATCGGTTCACCCCTCCACTTT
TRBV20-1	TRBJ2-5	many	TRBD2	CSATRPMAGGETQYF	TGCAGTGCTACCCGACCGATGGCGGGAGGAGAGACCCAGTACTTC
TRBV10-2	TRBJ1-1	many	.	CASSEGTLNTEAFF	TGCGCCAGCAGTGAGGGGACGCTCAACACTGAAGCTTTCTTT
TRBV4-1	TRBJ2-3	few	.	CASSQAPPADTQYF	TGCGCCAGCAGCCAAGCCCCCCCCGCAGATACGCAGTATTTT
TRBV14	TRBJ1-4	few	TRBD1	CASSLLGGTGDEKLFF	TGTGCCAGCAGCCTTCTGGGAGGGACAGGGGACGAAAAACTGTTTTTT
TRBV5-1	TRBJ1-4	many	TRBD1	CASSPRQGAEKLFF	TGCGCCAGCAGCCCCCGACAGGGGGCTGAAAAACTGTTTTTT
TRBV20-1	TRBJ2-7	many	TRBD2	CSARLGTTSSYEQYF	TGCAGTGCTAGGCTGGGGACTACTAGCTCCTACGAGCAGTACTTC
TRBV12-3/TRBV12-4	TRBJ2-6	few	TRBD1	CASSFRNRGSSGANVLTF	TGTGCCAGCAGTTTTAGGAACAGGGGGAGCTCTGGGGCCAACGTCCTGACTTTC
TRBV5-1	TRBJ2-1	many	.	CASSLAGDGQFF	TGCGCCAGCAGCTTGGCGGGGGATGGGCAGTTCTTC
TRBV20-1	TRBJ2-7	many	.	CSARDFLYEQYF	TGCAGTGCGCGGGACTTCCTTTACGAGCAGTACTTC
TRBV18	TRBJ2-1	few	TRBD1	CASSHTGTGDGNEQFF	TGTGCCAGCTCACACACCGGGACAGGGGATGGTAATGAGCAGTTCTTC
TRBV12-3/TRBV12-4	TRBJ2-2	few	TRBD2	CASSFAPTSDPGELFF	TGTGCCAGCAGTTTCGCCCCGACTAGCGATCCCGGGGAGCTGTTTTTT
TRBV10-3	TRBJ2-1	.	.	CAISESSREEQFF	TGTGCCATCAGTGAGTCGAGCAGGGAAGAGCAGTTCTTC
TRBV11-2	TRBJ2-3	few	.	CASSLAGLITDTQYF	TGTGCCAGCAGCTTAGCCGGACTCATCACAGATACGCAGTATTTT
TRBV7-9	TRBJ1-2	.	.	CASSLVSFNRYYGYTF	TGTGCCAGCAGCTTAGTATCATTCAACAGATACTATGGCTACACCTTC
TRBV2	TRBJ2-4	many	.	CASSDGAAGGRNIQYF	TGTGCCAGCAGTGACGGAGCGGCAGGGGGGAGGAACATTCAGTACTTC
TRBV7-9	TRBJ2-3	many	TRBD2	CASSPGTSGNTDTQYF	TGTGCCAGCAGCCCAGGGACTAGCGGGAACACAGATACGCAGTATTTT
TRBV20-1	TRBJ2-3	few	.	CSASGLTSTDTQYF	TGCAGTGCTAGTGGGCTAACTAGCACAGATACGCAGTATTTT
TRBV2	TRBJ2-7	.	.	CARKVQPSSYEQYF	TGTGCCAGGAAGGTTCAGCCTTCCTCCTACGAGCAGTACTTC
TRBV9	TRBJ1-4	.	.	CASSVDQGVPGEKLFF	TGTGCCAGCAGCGTTGACCAGGGCGTACCGGGAGAAAAACTGTTTTTT
TRBV5-1	TRBJ1-1	many	TRBD1	CASSQEGGANTEAFF	TGCGCCAGCAGCCAGGAAGGGGGCGCGAACACTGAAGCTTTCTTT
TRBV6-1	TRBJ1-1	.	.	CASSGIGGTEAFF	TGTGCCAGCAGTGGGATAGGGGGGACTGAAGCTTTCTTT
TRBV7-8	TRBJ2-7	many	TRBD2	CASSAKGLYYEQYF	TGTGCCAGCAGCGCAAAGGGACTATACTACGAGCAGTACTTC